This T cell receptor beta chain was recorded in a study of identical twins. No donor was unhealthy or non-Caucasian. In its sample, this clonotype was seen many times. Each CDR3 protein is one row after TCRdb ran MiXCR on the 5' RACE reads. The sample lists more than 350,000 distinct CDR3 sequences; 8.5% to 10% were seen once. The CDR3 has 12 residues. V lost 8 bases to trimming and J lost 7 bases, with 15 bases between them. This rearrangement joins TRBV12-3 or TRBV12-4 to TRBJ2-7; no definite D call. The TCR comes from a woman between 45 and 60 years old in good health. The sample consisted of naive T cells sorted from blood. Written as DNA, the CDR3 is TGTGCCAGCGGCAACCCCTCGAATGAGCAGTACTTC. Protein: CASGNPSNEQYF.